This TCR beta chain was captured in a study of T cell changes during pregnancy in multiple sclerosis. TCRdb keeps only in-frame clones here, not all; method: immunoSEQ multiplex PCR. This table has about 49,000 clones, 90% appearing once. V was trimmed by 5 bases and J by 4 bases, leaving 11 bases between them. This CDR3 is built from 13 residues. CDR1 MNHEY and CDR2 SVGAGI come from the germline V gene. The chain joins TRBV6-5 to TRBJ1-2; D unclear. The input for sequencing was peripheral blood, taken after pregnancy. The TCR sequence derives from a female donor in good health, enrolled as a control in a pregnancy study. CDR3 amino acids: CASSPSGVYGYTF. The DNA of the CDR3 is TGTGCCAGCAGTCCATCCGGAGTCTATGGCTACACCTTC.